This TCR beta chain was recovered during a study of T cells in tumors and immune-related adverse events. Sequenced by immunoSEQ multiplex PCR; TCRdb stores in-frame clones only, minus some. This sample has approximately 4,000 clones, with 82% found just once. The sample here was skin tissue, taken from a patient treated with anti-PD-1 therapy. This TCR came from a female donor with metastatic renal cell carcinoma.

The CDR3 DNA is TGTGCCAGCAGCTTAGGGCAGCGGCTTGAAGCTTTCTTT. Amino acids: CASSLGQRLEAFF. V usage is TRBV7-2 and J usage is TRBJ1-1; D gene uncertain. This CDR3 has 13 residues. The V and J ends lost 1 base and 7 bases respectively, with 10 bases between them. In germline, CDR1 is SGHTA, CDR2 FQGNSA.